A selection of T cell receptor beta chains follows, all from one sample in a study of cytomegalovirus exposure and HLA in healthy donors. Data came from immunoSEQ multiplex PCR; TCRdb stores just in-frame clones and leaves some out. The sample carries fewer than 60,000 clones, about 71% recorded once. Sequenced: PBMCs. These receptors were collected from a woman aged 50 to 60 in good health and CMV-seropositive. The CDR3 runs from the conserved cysteine through the conserved F or W. A D gene is named only where the DNA matches it firmly. Not every row has a clone size; where given, it reads once, few, many or a size class.

TGTGCCAGCAGTGAAGTCCTACAGGCCGAAGCTTTCTTT,CASSEVLQAEAFF,TRBJ1-1,NA,TRBV6-1,13,NA
TGTGCCACCAGCAGAGATCATCGCGGGGGGGCCTACAATGAGCAGTTCTTC,CATSRDHRGGAYNEQFF,TRBJ2-1,TRBD2,TRBV15,17,few
TGTGCCAGCAAAGGGACTAGCGGCTACGAGCAGTACTTC,CASKGTSGYEQYF,TRBJ2-7,TRBD2,TRBV2,13,NA
TGTGCCAGCAGGCCTAGCGGGGTGAGAGGGGAGCAGTTCTTC,CASRPSGVRGEQFF,TRBJ2-1,TRBD2,TRBV2,14,NA
TGTGCCAGCTCACCACGGGGACCAGGGGGACCCCCCTACGAGCAGTACTTC,CASSPRGPGGPPYEQYF,TRBJ2-7,TRBD1,TRBV18,17,NA
TGTGCCAGCAAGAGAAACAGGGGATCTAATGAAAAACTGTTTTTT,CASKRNRGSNEKLFF,TRBJ1-4,TRBD1,TRBV2,15,NA
TGTGCCAGCAGTACCTCGAGGGAAACCTACGAGCAGTACTTC,CASSTSRETYEQYF,TRBJ2-7,NA,TRBV27,14,NA
TGTGCCAGCAGCTTGGAAACCCAGAGGGAAAAACTGTTTTTT,CASSLETQREKLFF,TRBJ1-4,NA,TRBV5-4,14,NA
TGTGCCAGCAGCTTTACAGGTTCCTACGAGCAGTACTTC,CASSFTGSYEQYF,TRBJ2-7,NA,TRBV5-4,13,NA
TGTGCCACCAGCCCTTTAGCGGGAAGATTCACCGGGGAGCTGTTTTTT,CATSPLAGRFTGELFF,TRBJ2-2,TRBD2,TRBV15,16,NA
TGTGCCAGCAGCCGGGACAGGAACACTGAAGCTTTCTTT,CASSRDRNTEAFF,TRBJ1-1,TRBD1,TRBV7-3,13,NA
TGCGCCAGCAGCCAAGATGTAGCGGGGGGGGTCGATGAGCAGTTCTTC,CASSQDVAGGVDEQFF,TRBJ2-1,TRBD2,TRBV4-3,16,NA
TGTGCCAGCGCAGGGGTGGGGGGCTACACCTTC,CASAGVGGYTF,TRBJ1-2,NA,TRBV28,11,NA
TGTGCCACCGACAGGGAGTTTGGTAATTCACCCCTCCACTTT,CATDREFGNSPLHF,TRBJ1-6,TRBD1,TRBV6-1,14,few
TGTGCCAGTAGCATTCCCCAGAGGCATGAGCAGTTCTTC,CASSIPQRHEQFF,TRBJ2-1,NA,TRBV19,13,NA
TGTGCCAGCAGTTTAGGGGCCCGCTACGAGCAGTACTTC,CASSLGARYEQYF,TRBJ2-7,NA,TRBV28,13,NA
TGTGCCAGCAGCTACACGCCGGGGGGAGAGTACGAGCAGTACTTC,CASSYTPGGEYEQYF,TRBJ2-7,TRBD2,TRBV7-2,15,NA
TGTGCCAGCAGCTCCGGAGTGCTCTACGAGCAGTACTTC,CASSSGVLYEQYF,TRBJ2-7,NA,TRBV5-4,13,NA
TGTGCCAGCAGCGTAGAAAGTTTCGGGGATCCCAATGGCTACACCTTC,CASSVESFGDPNGYTF,TRBJ1-2,NA,TRBV9,16,few
TGTGCCTGGGATGGACGAGGGGGCGCGGTAGGCACTGAAGCTTTCTTT,CAWDGRGGAVGTEAFF,TRBJ1-1,TRBD1,TRBV30,16,NA
TGTGCCAGCAGCCCGGACATTTCGAACACCGGGGAGCTGTTTTTT,CASSPDISNTGELFF,TRBJ2-2,NA,TRBV9,15,NA
TGTGCCAGCGGCGGGAGCTGGGGTAACAATGAGCAGTTCTTC,CASGGSWGNNEQFF,TRBJ2-1,TRBD2,TRBV7-2,14,NA
TGTGCCAGTAGTTACCAAGCGGGACTAGCTGACGAGCAGTACTTC,CASSYQAGLADEQYF,TRBJ2-7,TRBD2,TRBV19,15,NA
TGCAGCGTCGTCTTGACCGGGACAGGGTCCGGGGAGCTGTTTTTT,CSVVLTGTGSGELFF,TRBJ2-2,TRBD1,TRBV29-1,15,NA
TGTGCCAGCAGTTCAAACGAGCAGTACTTC,CASSSNEQYF,TRBJ2-7,NA,TRBV27,10,NA
TGCGCCAGCAGCCAAGACAGGGAAGTGCTGTTTTTT,CASSQDREVLFF,TRBJ1-4,NA,TRBV4-3,12,NA
TGCGCCAGCAGCTTGGGACAGGGGGATCAGCCCCAGCATTTT,CASSLGQGDQPQHF,TRBJ1-5,TRBD1,TRBV5-1,14,NA
TGTGCCAGCAGCCCCTTAGCTTTCTTT,CASSPLAFF,TRBJ1-1,NA,TRBV9,9,NA
TGTGCCAGCAGCTTTTGGAGGAGCGAGCAGTTCTTC,CASSFWRSEQFF,TRBJ2-1,NA,TRBV7-2,12,NA
TGTGCCAGCACGGTGTTAAATCAGCCCCAGCATTTT,CASTVLNQPQHF,TRBJ1-5,NA,TRBV28,12,NA
TGTGCCAGCAGACCCTATTCCTTTCCCGGGGAGCTGTTTTTT,CASRPYSFPGELFF,TRBJ2-2,NA,TRBV28,14,few
TGTGCCAGCAGCGCGGATGGGGCCAACGTCCTGACTTTC,CASSADGANVLTF,TRBJ2-6,NA,TRBV5-4,13,NA
TGTGCCAGCCTGATCCTAGCGGGGAGCACAGATACGCAGTATTTT,CASLILAGSTDTQYF,TRBJ2-3,TRBD2,TRBV7-2,15,few
TGTGCCAGCAGAGACAGGGGACCCGGAGAGACCCAGTACTTC,CASRDRGPGETQYF,TRBJ2-5,TRBD1,TRBV6-5,14,NA
TGTGCCAGCTCTCCCGGGACAGGGGACTATGGCTACACCTTC,CASSPGTGDYGYTF,TRBJ1-2,TRBD1,TRBV18,14,NA
TGCGCCAGCAGCCGCGGGGGACAGGGGGCGTCTTCAGGCTACGAGCAGTACTTC,CASSRGGQGASSGYEQYF,TRBJ2-7,TRBD1,TRBV5-1,18,NA
TGCGCCAGCAGCTTGGGGGGAACCAGGGGAGATACGCAGTATTTT,CASSLGGTRGDTQYF,TRBJ2-3,NA,TRBV5-1,15,once
TGTGCCAGCAGCACTTACAGGGGGTCTAACTATGGCTACACCTTC,CASSTYRGSNYGYTF,TRBJ1-2,TRBD1,TRBV7-2,15,once
TGTGCCAGCAGTTTATGGCGACGCGCGACAGATTACGAGCAGTACTTC,CASSLWRRATDYEQYF,TRBJ2-7,NA,TRBV28,16,NA
TGTGCCAGCAGGCCAAAGGAGGGGATCACTGAAGCTTTCTTT,CASRPKEGITEAFF,TRBJ1-1,NA,TRBV6-4,14,once
TGTGCCAGCTCCCCCGGGGGTAGTTCACCCCTCCACTTT,CASSPGGSSPLHF,TRBJ1-6,NA,TRBV18,13,NA
TGTGCCAGCAGCTTAGAGCTGGCAGCTCAGGCCAATGAGCAGTTCTTC,CASSLELAAQANEQFF,TRBJ2-1,NA,TRBV7-9,16,NA